These 3 T cell receptor beta chains came from one sample sequenced in a study of T cells in Graves' hyperthyroidism and ophthalmopathy (dated by TCRdb to about 2019). Library preparation used multiplex PCR. Sequenced using an Illumina HiSeq 2000. Amplification of TCR beta CDR3 regions was carried out from RNA transcripts. A first-round RT-PCR of the TCR CDR3 used the HTBI primer set with the Qiagen OneStep RT-PCR kit. TCRdb redid the processing of the public reads, applying fastp at Q25 and MiXCR, and retained in-frame beta chains. A single entry per CDR3 protein holds the most common genes and DNA from its merged rows. For this sample there are some 600,000 distinct CDR3 sequences; roughly 13% appear just once. The ten largest clones represent more than 4.5% of the sample. Sample: blood. All receptors come from a woman aged 25-40 years with Graves' hyperthyroidism that later progressed to Graves' ophthalmopathy.

This clonotype came up many times. The genes are TRBV3-1 and TRBJ2-3; TRBD2 matches 8 bases. This CDR3 spans 14 amino acids. With V trimmed by 9 bases and J by 2 bases, 7 bases remained unmatched. The germline gives CDR1 LGHDT, CDR2 YNNKEL (reference sequence). CDR3 region: CASSLAGITDTQYF. DNA for the CDR3: TGTGCCAGTAGCTTAGCGGGAATCACAGATACGCAGTATTTT.

This clonotype was detected only a few times. This rearrangement joins TRBV24-1 to TRBJ2-2; D is unclear. V shed 7 bases and J shed 2 bases, with 1 base lying between them. The CDR3 has 11 amino acids. The germline V gene has CDR1 KGHDR and CDR2 SFDVKD. In DNA form, the CDR3 reads TGTGCCACCAGAAACACCGGGGAGCTGTTTTTT. Its translation: CATRNTGELFF.

This clonotype was detected ten times or more. V and J are TRBV27 and TRBJ2-5; TRBD1 agrees at 8 bases. The CDR3 is made up of 16 amino acids. V lost 5 bases and J lost 1; bases outside the gene matches: 9. CDR1 MNHEY and CDR2 SMNVEV come from the germline V gene (reference sequence). The CDR3 reads CASSRRQGPPQETQYF. The CDR3, as DNA: TGTGCCAGCAGTCGCCGACAGGGGCCGCCCCAAGAGACCCAGTACTTC.